The 14 T cell receptor beta chains in this list originate from one sample, sequenced in a study of cytomegalovirus exposure and HLA in healthy donors. Primers included in the PCR were 60 Vbeta and 13 Jbeta primers. Generated by immunoSEQ multiplex PCR, the TCRdb table keeps only in-frame clones and is missing some. The sample comprises approximately 190,000 clones, about 81% of which are singletons, and around 0.75% rests with the top ten. Specimen: PBMCs. The receptors were sampled from a woman in her late teens or twenties in good health and CMV-seronegative.

The chain is built from TRBV6-1 and TRBJ2-3; 10 bases fit TRBD2. The germline gives CDR1 MNHNS, CDR2 SASEGT. The CDR3 is made up of 16 amino acids. After removal of 1 base from V and 4 bases from J, the junction contained 5 bases not matched to a gene. The CDR3 loop is CASSEGAGGRSDTQYF. The CDR3 coding sequence is TGTGCCAGCAGTGAAGGAGCGGGGGGGCGTTCAGATACGCAGTATTTT.

The J gene is TRBJ2-6, the V gene TRBV13; D is possibly TRBD1 (6 bases). V was pared by 0 bases and J by 5 bases, with 8 bases between. CDR3 size: 15 residues. Germline CDR1 PRHDT, CDR2 FYEKMQ (reference sequence). The DNA of the CDR3 is TGTGCCAGCAGCTTAGGCCAGGGGTGGGCCAACGTCCTGACTTTC. Protein sequence: CASSLGQGWANVLTF.

The gene calls are TRBV6-5 and TRBJ2-7, with 7 bases fitting TRBD2. This CDR3 has 13 amino acids. The trim removed 5 bases at V and 6 bases at J, leaving 7 bases unmatched. Germline values: CDR1 MNHEY, CDR2 SVGAGI. Here the CDR3 DNA reads TGTGCCAGCAGTAGCGGACTAGGTGGCGAGCAGTACTTC. This gives the protein CASSSGLGGEQYF.

This clone has only a few counts. The J gene is TRBJ1-1, the V gene TRBV5-6; 7 bases fit TRBD1. The length of the CDR3 is 14 residues. V gave up 5 bases and J gave up 1 base; unmatched junction bases: 5. Germline lookup yields CDR1 SGHDT and CDR2 YYEEEE. The CDR3 bases are TGTGCCAGCAGTCCCGGGACAGCGAACACTGAAGCTTTCTTT. The encoded protein is CASSPGTANTEAFF.

CDR3 coding DNA: TGTGCCAGCAGTCGCTCCGGGACAAAAGCCTACGAGCAGTACTTC. Amino acid sequence: CASSRSGTKAYEQYF. The chain carries TRBV6-5 and TRBJ2-7; possibly TRBD1 for D (6 bases). This CDR3 contains 15 residues. The germline gives CDR1 MNHEY, CDR2 SVGAGI. Trimming pared 5 bases from V and 2 bases from J, leaving 16 bases between.

The chain uses TRBV7-3 and TRBJ2-7; the match to TRBD1 covers 10 bases. The junction had 5 bases not matched to a gene; V was cut back by 4 bases and J by 5 bases. Germline CDR1 SGHTA, CDR2 FQGTGA. This CDR3 is 14 amino acids long. This chain's CDR3 is CASSSDRGANEQYF. The CDR3 DNA sequence: TGTGCCAGCAGCTCGGACAGGGGGGCCAACGAGCAGTACTTC.

The V and J genes are TRBV19 and TRBJ1-1; tentative D call: TRBD1 (5 bases). Per germline, CDR1 LNHDA and CDR2 SQIVND (reference sequence). This CDR3 is 14 amino acids long. Trimming shortened V by 7 bases and J by 1 base, and 13 bases separated the two germline ends. CDR3 in amino acids: CASKGHLRNTEAFF. Here the CDR3 DNA reads TGTGCCAGTAAAGGACACCTAAGGAACACTGAAGCTTTCTTT.

The chain uses TRBV5-1 and TRBJ1-1; a weak D match, TRBD1 (6 bases). V was clipped by 0 bases and J by 6 bases, with 15 bases between them. Germline-derived CDR1 and CDR2 are SGHRS and YFSETQ. This CDR3 region has 15 residues. The CDR3 nucleotides read TGCGCCAGCAGCTTGGAGGCAGGGGCCTTTTCTGAAGCTTTCTTT. Its translation is CASSLEAGAFSEAFF.

The chain has TRBV29-1 and TRBJ1-1, with D maybe TRBD1 (5 bases). Germline V lookup: CDR1 SQVTM, CDR2 ANQGSEA. CDR3 length: 14 amino acids. The V end lost 6 bases, the J end lost 0 bases, and 14 bases lay between the germline ends. In DNA form, the CDR3 reads TGCAGCGTGACTTCGCGACAGATGAACACTGAAGCTTTCTTT. As protein: CSVTSRQMNTEAFF.

This clone was observed a few times. The chain employs TRBV29-1 and TRBJ2-7; D gene unclear. V was cut by 5 bases and J by 1 base, with 6 bases left in between. Germline CDR1 and CDR2: SQVTM and ANQGSEA. The CDR3 runs to 11 residues. The CDR3 loop is CSVYISYEQYF. As DNA, the CDR3 is TGCAGCGTTTACATATCCTACGAGCAGTACTTC.

This clone was detected only once. The chain combines TRBV5-1 with TRBJ2-4; tentative D call: TRBD2 (6 bases). Germline assignment: CDR1 SGHRS and CDR2 YFSETQ. The CDR3 is 16 amino acids. Trimming took off 4 bases at V and 8 bases at J, with 22 bases between the two ends. The CDR3 reads CASSPKPGPGGDIQYF. DNA for the CDR3: TGCGCCAGCAGCCCGAAACCGGGCCCCGGAGGGGACATTCAGTACTTC.

V gene TRBV27 combines with J gene TRBJ2-2; 9 bases are shared with TRBD1. Germline V gene data show CDR1 as MNHEY and CDR2 as SMNVEV (reference sequence). The CDR3 totals 15 residues. Trimming took 6 bases from V and 3 from J; bases not matched to a gene: 5. The CDR3 sequence: CASRMDRGYTGELFF. CDR3 in DNA: TGTGCCAGCAGGATGGACAGGGGCTACACCGGGGAGCTGTTTTTT.

The chain carries TRBV7-9 and TRBJ2-7; 11 positions match TRBD1. J lost 9 bases, V lost 5 bases, and 3 bases had no gene match. This CDR3 is built from 12 residues. Germline lookup yields CDR1 SEHNR and CDR2 FQNEAQ (reference sequence). The CDR3 coding sequence is TGTGCCAGCAGCCGGGGGACAGGGGGGCAGTACTTC. The encoded protein is CASSRGTGGQYF.

V is TRBV4-1 and J is TRBJ1-3, with unresolved D. Trimming cost V 0 bases and J 2 bases, with 11 bases left between them. Germline-derived CDR1 and CDR2 are MGHRA and YSYEKL. The CDR3 totals 16 residues. CDR3 bases: TGCGCCAGCAGCCAAGATATCGGGGTAACTGGAAACACCATATATTTT. It is translated as CASSQDIGVTGNTIYF.